These 2 T cell receptor beta chains originate from one sample sequenced in a study of blood T cell repertoires in COVID-19. Sequenced by immunoSEQ multiplex PCR; TCRdb stores in-frame clones only, minus some. The table has about 74,000 clones, more than 70% seen once; the top ten hold 15% to 20%. The sequenced material came from peripheral blood. The receptor set was obtained from a man between 65 and 80 years old with active or convalescent COVID-19.

The chain couples TRBV7-9 to TRBJ2-5, with TRBD1 identical over 9 bases. The CDR3 sequence is 14 residues long. The J segment lost 4 bases and the V segment lost 11 bases, leaving 11 bases of the junction unmatched. Germline V gene data show CDR1 as SEHNR and CDR2 as FQNEAQ (reference sequence). CDR3 bases: TGTGCCGGCCAACCCCGGGACAGGGCAGAGACCCAGTACTTC. Translated: CAGQPRDRAETQYF. Filled out from reference TRBV7-9 and TRBJ2-5, the complete variable domain reads DTGVSQNPRHKITKRGQNVTFRCDPISEHNRLYWYRQTLGQGPEFLTYFQNEAQLEKSRLLSDRFSAERPKGSFSTLEIQRTEQGDSAMYLCAGQPRDRAETQYFGPGTRLLVL.

This chain connects TRBV5-6 to TRBJ1-6; 7 nucleotides line up with TRBD1. Germline CDR1 and CDR2: SGHDT and YYEEEE. The V segment lost 0 bases and the J segment 8 bases; nucleotides outside the gene matches: 8. The CDR3 covers 16 residues. The CDR3 region is CASSLARDSSYSPLHF. In nucleotides, the CDR3 is TGTGCCAGCAGCTTGGCCCGGGACAGCAGTTATTCACCCCTCCACTTT.